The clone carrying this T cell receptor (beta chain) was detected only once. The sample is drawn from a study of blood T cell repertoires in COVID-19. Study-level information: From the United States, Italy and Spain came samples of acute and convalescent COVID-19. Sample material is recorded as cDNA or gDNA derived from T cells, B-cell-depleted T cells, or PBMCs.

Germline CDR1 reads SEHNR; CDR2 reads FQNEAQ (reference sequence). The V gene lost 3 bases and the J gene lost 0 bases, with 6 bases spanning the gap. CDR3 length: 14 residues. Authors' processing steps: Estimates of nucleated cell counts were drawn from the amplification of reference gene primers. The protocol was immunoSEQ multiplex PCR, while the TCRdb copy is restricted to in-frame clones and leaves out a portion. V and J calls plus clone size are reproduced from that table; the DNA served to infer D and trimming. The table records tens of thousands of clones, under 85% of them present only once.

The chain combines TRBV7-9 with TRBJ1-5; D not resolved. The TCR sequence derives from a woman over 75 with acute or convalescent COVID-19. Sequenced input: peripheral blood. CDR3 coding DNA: TGTGCCAGCAGCTTTCGGGATAGCAATCAGCCCCAGCATTTT. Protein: CASSFRDSNQPQHF. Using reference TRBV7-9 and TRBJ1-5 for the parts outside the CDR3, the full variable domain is DTGVSQNPRHKITKRGQNVTFRCDPISEHNRLYWYRQTLGQGPEFLTYFQNEAQLEKSRLLSDRFSAERPKGSFSTLEIQRTEQGDSAMYLCASSFRDSNQPQHFGDGTRLSIL.